Sequencing of this TCR beta chain was carried out in a study of identical twins. In its sample, this clonotype was seen a few times. Through template switching, a universal primer site was introduced, and the cDNA contained unique molecular identifiers. Using its own MiXCR run on the 5' RACE reads, TCRdb lists one record per CDR3 protein. This table holds just over 500,000 distinct CDR3 sequences, around 20% found once. The sample also formed part of further work on T cells expressing NK-cell markers. This second study says: Each TCR beta repertoire originated in sorted T cells that were CD3+CD56+NKG2C+, CD3+CD56+NKG2C- or CD3+CD56-NKG2C+.

The TCR originated in a woman aged 18 to 35 in good health. Sequenced material: CD4+ T cells sorted from blood.

CDR3 in amino acids: CASSELWAGNTEAFF. DNA of the CDR3: TGTGCCAGCAGTGAACTTTGGGCAGGGAACACTGAAGCTTTCTTT. This rearrangement joins TRBV2 to TRBJ1-1, with D hard to call. The germline V gene has CDR1 SNHLY and CDR2 FYNNEI. This CDR3 region has 15 residues. Trimming took 2 bases from V and 1 from J, leaving 11 bases between them.